This is a list of T cell receptor beta chains from one sample in a study of T cells in localized non-small cell lung cancer. Measured with immunoSEQ multiplex PCR; TCRdb has only the in-frame clones, and not every one. The repertoire consists of roughly 89,000 clones, with around 90% occurring once and the leading ten covering 4.1%. The sequencing here drew on PBMCs, taken before any cancer treatment. These receptors were taken from a woman aged 35 to 69 with stage II squamous cell lung carcinoma. CDR3s leave out the opening cysteine and the closing phenylalanine or tryptophan.

j_call v_call cdr3_aa
TRBJ1-1 TRBV5-1 ASSLDAGANTEAF
TRBJ1-3 TRBV15 ATSTGGNTIY
TRBJ2-1 TRBV18 ASSQTSGNYNEQF
TRBJ1-1 TRBV19 ASSELRAVNTEAF
TRBJ1-1 TRBV6-5 ASSLRRGNTEAF
TRBJ1-2 TRBV18 ACGTDKGHGYT
TRBJ2-3 TRBV19 ASRYRDLRDTQY
TRBJ2-1 TRBV10-3 AISENPLDGVSYNEQF
TRBJ2-7 TRBV9 ASSVGQGAHEQY
TRBJ2-2 TRBV5-1 ASSSRLGANTGELF
TRBJ1-1 TRBV6-1 ASSALAIPGRTNTEAF
TRBJ1-5 TRBV19 ASSLGPPKPQH
TRBJ2-3 TRBV30 AWSVTKGHTDTQY
TRBJ2-5 TRBV18 ASSPPESPSSGTQY
TRBJ2-3 TRBV19 ASSAPRKEDYTDTQY
TRBJ1-2 TRBV11-2 ASSFAGNYGYT
TRBJ2-7 TRBV13 ASSLQGMDREQY
TRBJ2-7 TRBV27 ASSFGYEQY
TRBJ1-1 TRBV6-5 ASSYPGSEAF
TRBJ2-7 TRBV5-4 ASSLDGVEQY
TRBJ2-1 TRBV5-1 ASSLAGRVEQF
TRBJ2-5 TRBV7-2 ASSRRLAGQETQY
TRBJ2-1 TRBV2 ASSRGSHSYNEQF
TRBJ2-7 TRBV5-1 ASSLAGGVGYEQY
TRBJ1-1 TRBV19 ASSTGTANTEAF
TRBJ1-2 TRBV7-9 ASSLVSDGYT
TRBJ2-3 TRBV30 ACPRDSSTDTQY
TRBJ2-7 TRBV6-6 ASSSSTTRNTYEQY
TRBJ1-3 TRBV19 ASSTLGGNTIY